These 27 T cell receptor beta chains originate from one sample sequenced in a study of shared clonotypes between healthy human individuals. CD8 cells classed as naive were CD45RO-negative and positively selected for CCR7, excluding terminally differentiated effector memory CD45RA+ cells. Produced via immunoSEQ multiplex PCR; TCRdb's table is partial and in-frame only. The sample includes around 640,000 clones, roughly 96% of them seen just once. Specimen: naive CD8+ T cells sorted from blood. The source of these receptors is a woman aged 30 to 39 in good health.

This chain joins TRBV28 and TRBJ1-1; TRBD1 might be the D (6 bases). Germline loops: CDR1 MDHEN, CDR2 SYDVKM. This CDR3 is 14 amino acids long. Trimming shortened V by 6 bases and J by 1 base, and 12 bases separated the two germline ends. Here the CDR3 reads CASSPWTENTEAFF. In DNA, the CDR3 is TGTGCCAGCAGCCCATGGACAGAGAACACTGAAGCTTTCTTT.

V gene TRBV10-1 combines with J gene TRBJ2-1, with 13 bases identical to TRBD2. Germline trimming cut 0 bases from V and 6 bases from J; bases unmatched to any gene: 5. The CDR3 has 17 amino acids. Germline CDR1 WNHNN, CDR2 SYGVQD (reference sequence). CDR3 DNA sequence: TGCGCCAGCAGTGAGTCGGAGGGACTAGCGGGAAGCAATGAGCAGTTCTTC. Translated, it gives CASSESEGLAGSNEQFF.

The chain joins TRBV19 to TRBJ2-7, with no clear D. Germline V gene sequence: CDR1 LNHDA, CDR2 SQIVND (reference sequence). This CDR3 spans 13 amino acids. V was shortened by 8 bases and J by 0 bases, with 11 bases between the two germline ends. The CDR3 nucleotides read TGTGCCAGTCGACCCAAAGCCTCCTACGAGCAGTACTTC. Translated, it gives CASRPKASYEQYF.

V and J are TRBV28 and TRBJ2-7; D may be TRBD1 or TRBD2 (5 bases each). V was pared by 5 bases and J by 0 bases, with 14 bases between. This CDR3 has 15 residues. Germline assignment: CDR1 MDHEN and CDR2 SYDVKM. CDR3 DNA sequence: TGTGCCAGCAGTCCGGGGACCTATAGCTCCTACGAGCAGTACTTC. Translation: CASSPGTYSSYEQYF.

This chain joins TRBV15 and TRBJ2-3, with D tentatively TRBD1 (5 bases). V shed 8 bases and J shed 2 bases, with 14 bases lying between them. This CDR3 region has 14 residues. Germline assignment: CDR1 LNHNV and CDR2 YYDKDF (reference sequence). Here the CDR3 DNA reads TGTGCCACCCAGTATCTGGGGCCCACAGATACGCAGTATTTT. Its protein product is CATQYLGPTDTQYF.

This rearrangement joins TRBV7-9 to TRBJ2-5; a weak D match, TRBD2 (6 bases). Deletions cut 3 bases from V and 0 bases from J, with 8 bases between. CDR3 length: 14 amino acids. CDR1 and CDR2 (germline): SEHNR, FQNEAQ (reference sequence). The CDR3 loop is CASSFGGNQETQYF. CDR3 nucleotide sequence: TGTGCCAGCAGCTTCGGGGGAAACCAAGAGACCCAGTACTTC.

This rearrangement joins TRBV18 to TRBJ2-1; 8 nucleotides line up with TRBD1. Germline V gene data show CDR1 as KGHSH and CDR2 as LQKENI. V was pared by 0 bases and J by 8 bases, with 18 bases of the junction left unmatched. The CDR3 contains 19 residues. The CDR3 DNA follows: TGTGCCAGCTCACCACCTAGGTTGGTGAGAGGACAGGGCTTTGATGAGCAGTTCTTC. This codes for CASSPPRLVRGQGFDEQFF.

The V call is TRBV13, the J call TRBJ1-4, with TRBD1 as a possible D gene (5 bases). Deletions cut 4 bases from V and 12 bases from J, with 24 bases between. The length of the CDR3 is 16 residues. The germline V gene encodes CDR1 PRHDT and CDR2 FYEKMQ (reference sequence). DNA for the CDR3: TGTGCCAGCAGCTCTTCGGCGGGACCGTCGAATGAGGAACTGTTTTTT. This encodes CASSSSAGPSNEELFF.

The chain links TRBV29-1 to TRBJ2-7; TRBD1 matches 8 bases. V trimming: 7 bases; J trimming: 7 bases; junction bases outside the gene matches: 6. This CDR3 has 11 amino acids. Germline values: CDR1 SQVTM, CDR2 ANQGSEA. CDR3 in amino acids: CSAQGAREQYF. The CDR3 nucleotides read TGCAGCGCCCAGGGGGCGCGAGAGCAGTACTTC.

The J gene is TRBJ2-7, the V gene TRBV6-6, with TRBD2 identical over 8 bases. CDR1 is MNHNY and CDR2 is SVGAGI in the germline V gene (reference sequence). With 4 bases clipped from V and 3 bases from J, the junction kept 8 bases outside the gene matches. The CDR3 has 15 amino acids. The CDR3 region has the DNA TGTGCCAGCAGTTCCCAGGGCGGGAGGATCTACGAGCAGTACTTC. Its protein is CASSSQGGRIYEQYF.

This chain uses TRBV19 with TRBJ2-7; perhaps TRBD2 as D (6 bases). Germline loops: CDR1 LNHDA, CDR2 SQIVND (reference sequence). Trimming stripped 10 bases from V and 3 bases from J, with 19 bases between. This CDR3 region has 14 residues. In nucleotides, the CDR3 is TGTGCCACCCAGGAGGGGCGCGGTCGCTACGAGCAGTACTTC. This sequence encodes CATQEGRGRYEQYF. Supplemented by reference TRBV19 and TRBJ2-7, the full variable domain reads DGGITQSPKYLFRKEGQNVTLSCEQNLNHDAMYWYRQDPGQGLRLIYYSQIVNDFQKGDIAEGYSVSREKKESFPLTVTSAQKNPTAFYLCATQEGRGRYEQYFGPGTRLTVT.

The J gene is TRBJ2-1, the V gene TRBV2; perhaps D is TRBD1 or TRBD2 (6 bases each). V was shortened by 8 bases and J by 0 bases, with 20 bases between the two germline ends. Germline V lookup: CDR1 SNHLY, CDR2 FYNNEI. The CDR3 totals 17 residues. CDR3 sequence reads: CASEGEPSARSYNEQFF. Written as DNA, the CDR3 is TGTGCCAGCGAGGGGGAACCTAGCGCGCGCTCCTACAATGAGCAGTTCTTC.

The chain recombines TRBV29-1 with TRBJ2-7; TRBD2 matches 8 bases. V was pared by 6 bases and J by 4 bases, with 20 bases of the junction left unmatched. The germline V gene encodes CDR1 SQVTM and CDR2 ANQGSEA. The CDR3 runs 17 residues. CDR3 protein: CSVGTSGGRAGGYEQYF. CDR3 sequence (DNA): TGCAGCGTCGGGACGTCCGGAGGTAGGGCGGGAGGTTACGAGCAGTACTTC.

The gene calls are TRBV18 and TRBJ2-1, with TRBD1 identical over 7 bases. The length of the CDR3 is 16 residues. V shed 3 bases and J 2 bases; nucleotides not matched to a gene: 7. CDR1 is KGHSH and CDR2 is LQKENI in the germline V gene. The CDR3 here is CASSPGQPLPYNEQFF. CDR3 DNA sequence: TGTGCCAGCTCACCGGGACAGCCCCTCCCCTACAATGAGCAGTTCTTC.

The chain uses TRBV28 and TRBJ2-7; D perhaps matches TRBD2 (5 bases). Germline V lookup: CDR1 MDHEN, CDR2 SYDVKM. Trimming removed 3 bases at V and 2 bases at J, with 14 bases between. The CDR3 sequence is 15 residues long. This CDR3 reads CASSFSPFGTYEQYF. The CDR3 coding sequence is TGTGCCAGCAGTTTTTCCCCGTTCGGGACCTACGAGCAGTACTTC.

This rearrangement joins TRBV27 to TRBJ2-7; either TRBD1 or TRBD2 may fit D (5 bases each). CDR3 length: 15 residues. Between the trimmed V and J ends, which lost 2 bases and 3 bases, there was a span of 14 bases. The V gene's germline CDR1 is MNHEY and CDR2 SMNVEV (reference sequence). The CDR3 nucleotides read TGTGCCAGCAGTTTAATCCTGGGACGGATCTACGAGCAGTACTTC. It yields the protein CASSLILGRIYEQYF.

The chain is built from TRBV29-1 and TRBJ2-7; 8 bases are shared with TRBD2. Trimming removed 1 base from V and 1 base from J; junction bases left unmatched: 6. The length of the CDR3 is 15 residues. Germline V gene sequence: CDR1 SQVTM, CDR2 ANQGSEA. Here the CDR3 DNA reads TGCAGCGTTGAAGGTCCCAGCGGGGGATCCTACGAGCAGTACTTC. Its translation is CSVEGPSGGSYEQYF.

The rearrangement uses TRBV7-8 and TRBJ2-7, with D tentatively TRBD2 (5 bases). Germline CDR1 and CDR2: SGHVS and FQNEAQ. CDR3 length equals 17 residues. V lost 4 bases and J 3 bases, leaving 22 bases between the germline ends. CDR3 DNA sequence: TGTGCCAGCAGCTCAGCGGTTGGAGCAATTCCTTACTACGAGCAGTACTTC. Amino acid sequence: CASSSAVGAIPYYEQYF.

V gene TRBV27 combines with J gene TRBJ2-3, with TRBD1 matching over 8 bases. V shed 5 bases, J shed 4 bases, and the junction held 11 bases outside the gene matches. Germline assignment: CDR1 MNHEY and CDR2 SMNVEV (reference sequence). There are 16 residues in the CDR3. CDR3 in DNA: TGTGCCAGCAGTCCGAGGACAGGGTGGGACTCAGATACGCAGTATTTT. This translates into CASSPRTGWDSDTQYF.

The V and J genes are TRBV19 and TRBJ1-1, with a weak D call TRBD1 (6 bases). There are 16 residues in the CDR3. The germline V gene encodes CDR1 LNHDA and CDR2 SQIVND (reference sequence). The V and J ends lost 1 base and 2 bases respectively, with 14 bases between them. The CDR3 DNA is TGTGCCAGTAGTATAGCTCGGGGGCTTGTAAACACTGAAGCTTTCTTT. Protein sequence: CASSIARGLVNTEAFF.

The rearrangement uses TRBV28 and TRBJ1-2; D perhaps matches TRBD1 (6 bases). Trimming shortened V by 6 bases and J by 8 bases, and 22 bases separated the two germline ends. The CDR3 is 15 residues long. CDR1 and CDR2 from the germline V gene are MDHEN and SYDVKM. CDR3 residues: CASRPSYREVHGYTF. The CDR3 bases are TGTGCCAGCAGACCATCTTACAGGGAAGTGCACGGCTACACCTTC.

CDR3: CASSLAWVPNTEAFF. As DNA, the CDR3 is TGCGCCAGCAGCTTGGCCTGGGTTCCGAACACTGAAGCTTTCTTT. The chain recombines TRBV5-1 with TRBJ1-1; D remains ambiguous. CDR3 length: 15 amino acids. The germline V and J ends were trimmed by 0 bases and 1 base, with 10 bases remaining between them. Germline loops: CDR1 SGHRS, CDR2 YFSETQ.

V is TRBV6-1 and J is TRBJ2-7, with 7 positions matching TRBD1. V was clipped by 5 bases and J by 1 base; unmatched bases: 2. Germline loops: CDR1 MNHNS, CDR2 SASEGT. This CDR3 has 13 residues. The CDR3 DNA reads TGTGCCAGCAGTATGACAGGGTCCTACGAGCAGTACTTC. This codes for CASSMTGSYEQYF.

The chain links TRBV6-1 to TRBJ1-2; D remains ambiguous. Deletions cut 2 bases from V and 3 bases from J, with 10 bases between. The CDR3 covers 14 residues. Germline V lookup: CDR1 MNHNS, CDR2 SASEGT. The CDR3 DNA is TGTGCCAGCAGTGAATTAATGATGGACTATGGCTACACCTTC. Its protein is CASSELMMDYGYTF.

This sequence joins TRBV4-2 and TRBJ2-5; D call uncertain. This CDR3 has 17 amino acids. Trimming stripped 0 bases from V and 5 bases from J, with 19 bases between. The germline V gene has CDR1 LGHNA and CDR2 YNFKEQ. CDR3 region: CASSQDVGFQTWETQYF. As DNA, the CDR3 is TGTGCCAGCAGCCAAGATGTAGGGTTTCAAACTTGGGAGACCCAGTACTTC.

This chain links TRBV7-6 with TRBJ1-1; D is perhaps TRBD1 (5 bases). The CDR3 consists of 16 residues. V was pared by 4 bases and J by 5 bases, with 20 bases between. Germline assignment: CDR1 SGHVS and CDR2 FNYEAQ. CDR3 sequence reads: CASSSAWDERRTEAFF. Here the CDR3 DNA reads TGTGCCAGCAGCTCTGCTTGGGACGAGCGAAGGACTGAAGCTTTCTTT.

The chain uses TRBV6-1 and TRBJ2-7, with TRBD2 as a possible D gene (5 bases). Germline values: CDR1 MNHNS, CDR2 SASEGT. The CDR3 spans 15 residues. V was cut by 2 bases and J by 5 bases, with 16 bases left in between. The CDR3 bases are TGTGCCAGCAGTGAATTGGTGGGAACGGGGAACGAGCAGTACTTC. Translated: CASSELVGTGNEQYF.